This T cell receptor beta chain stems from a study of breast tumors, draining lymph nodes, adjacent tissues. The study, taken as a whole, reports: Data fit most tumor T cells coming from lymph node, expanding in tumor. Luminal-like breast cancer showed significantly greater tumor-nontumor repertoire similarity than basal-like breast cancer did. Tumor repertoires ranked between lymph nodes and nontumor tissue in diversity, with V and J gene preferences.

From the multiplex PCR reads, TCRdb called clonotypes with MiXCR, one entry per CDR3 protein. The sample lists about 8,300 distinct CDR3 sequences, about 74% occurring once. V was shortened by 7 bases and J by 5 bases, with 15 bases between the two germline ends. Germline loops: CDR1 WSHSY, CDR2 SAAADI. The CDR3 contains 13 residues. About this clonotype itself: Its matching antigen is unknown.

The V and J genes are TRBV10-2 and TRBJ2-7, with D possibly called TRBD1 or TRBD2 (5 bases each). The source material was tumor-adjacent breast tissue. This receptor was obtained from a female donor with breast cancer. Some clones in this sample may be carry-over from other donors' samples. The CDR3 sequence: CASTPGRANEQYF. DNA of the CDR3: TGCGCCAGCACTCCGGGGCGGGCCAACGAGCAGTACTTC.